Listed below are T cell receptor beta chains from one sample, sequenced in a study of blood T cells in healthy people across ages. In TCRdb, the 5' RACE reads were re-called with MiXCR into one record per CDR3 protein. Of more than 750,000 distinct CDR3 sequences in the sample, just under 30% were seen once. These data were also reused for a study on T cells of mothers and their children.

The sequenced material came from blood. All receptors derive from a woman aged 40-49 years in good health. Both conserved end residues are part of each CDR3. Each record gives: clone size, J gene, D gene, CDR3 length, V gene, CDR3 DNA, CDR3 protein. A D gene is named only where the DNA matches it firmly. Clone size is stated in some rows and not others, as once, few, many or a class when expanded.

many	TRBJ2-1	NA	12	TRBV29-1	TGCAGCGTTGACATCTCCTACAATGAGCAGTTCTTC	CSVDISYNEQFF
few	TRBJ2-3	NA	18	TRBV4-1	TGCGCCAGCAGCCAAGAGAATTTTGGAGGGGGTCGCTCAGATACGCAGTATTTT	CASSQENFGGGRSDTQYF
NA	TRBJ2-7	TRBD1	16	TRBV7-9	TGTGCCAGCAGCTCGGACAGGGGGCGGTCCGCCAGCGAGCAGTACTTC	CASSSDRGRSASEQYF
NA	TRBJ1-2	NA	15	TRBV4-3	TGCGCCAGCAGCCAAGATCCACAGTTGAGTTTTAGCTACACCTTC	CASSQDPQLSFSYTF
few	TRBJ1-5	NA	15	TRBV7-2	TGTGCCAGCAGCTTAGCGTCGGATAGCAATCAGCCCCAGCATTTT	CASSLASDSNQPQHF
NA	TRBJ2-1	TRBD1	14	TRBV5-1	TGCGCCAGCAGTTCGGACAGGGTCACCAATGAGCAGTTCTTC	CASSSDRVTNEQFF
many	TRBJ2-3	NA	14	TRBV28	TGTGCCAGCAGTACACCGGGACACACAGATACGCAGTATTTT	CASSTPGHTDTQYF
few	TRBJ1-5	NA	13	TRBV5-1	TGCGCCGGCAGCTTGGACGAGGGTCAGCCCCAGCATTTT	CAGSLDEGQPQHF
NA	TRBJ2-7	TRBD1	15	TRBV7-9	TGTACCAGCAGCTTAGGGACAGGGAGAAGCGACGAGCAGTACTTC	CTSSLGTGRSDEQYF
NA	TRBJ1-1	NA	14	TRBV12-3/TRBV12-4	TGTGCCAGCAGTTTCCCGGCGGGCAGGACTGAAGCTTTCTTT	CASSFPAGRTEAFF
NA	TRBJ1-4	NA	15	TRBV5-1	TGCGCCAGCACTTCAGAGGGGACCTCCTTCGGAAAACTGTTTTTT	CASTSEGTSFGKLFF
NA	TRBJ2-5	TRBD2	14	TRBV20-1	TGCAGTGCTTCGGGACTAGCGGTGCAAGGGACCCAGTACTTC	CSASGLAVQGTQYF
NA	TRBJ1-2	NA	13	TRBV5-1	TGCGCCAGCAGCTTTGGGCCCGGCAACGGCTACACCTTC	CASSFGPGNGYTF
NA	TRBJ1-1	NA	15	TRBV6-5	TGTGCCAGCAGTTACGGGCGGGGCAGGAACACTGAAGCTTTCTTT	CASSYGRGRNTEAFF
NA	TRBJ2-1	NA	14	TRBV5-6	TGTGCCAGCAGCTCGATTCAGGGTTACAATGAGCAGTTCTTC	CASSSIQGYNEQFF
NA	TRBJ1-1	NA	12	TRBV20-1	TGCAGTGCCAGCGCTGTGGAGGCTGAAGCTTTCTTT	CSASAVEAEAFF
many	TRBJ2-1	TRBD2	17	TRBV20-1	TGCAGTGCTAGGACCCCGGGAGGCCGACCGCCCCACAATGAGCAGTTCTTC	CSARTPGGRPPHNEQFF
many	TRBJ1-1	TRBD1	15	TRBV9	TGTGCCAGCAGCTCCCGAGGGGGCCCAAGCACTGAAGCTTTCTTT	CASSSRGGPSTEAFF
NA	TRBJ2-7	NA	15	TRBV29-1	TGCAGCGTTGAAGTCCCGGGACGCCTGAACTACGAGCAGTACTTC	CSVEVPGRLNYEQYF
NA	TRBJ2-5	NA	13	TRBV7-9	TGTGCCAGCAGTCAAACAGGAAAAGAGACCCAGTACTTC	CASSQTGKETQYF
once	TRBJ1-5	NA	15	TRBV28	TGTGCCAGCAGTTTAATCGGGCAGGGACGGGCGCCCCAGCATTTT	CASSLIGQGRAPQHF
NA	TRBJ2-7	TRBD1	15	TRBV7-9	TGTGCCAGCAGCTACGGGACAGCCCCCGCCTACGAGCAGTACTTC	CASSYGTAPAYEQYF
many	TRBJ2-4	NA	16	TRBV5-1	TGCGCCAGCAGCTTGGAGGGGAGTGGCGTTAACCAGCTAGAGTACTTC	CASSLEGSGVNQLEYF
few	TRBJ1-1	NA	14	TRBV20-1	TGCAGTGCTAGAGCCCTGGGGGGAGGAACTGAAGCTTTCTTT	CSARALGGGTEAFF
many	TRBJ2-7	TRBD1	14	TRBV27	TGTGCCAGCAGTGCGTGGGACAGTTCCTACGAGCAGTACTTC	CASSAWDSSYEQYF
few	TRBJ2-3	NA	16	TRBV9	TGTGCCAGCAGCGTAGATGTAGGGGGGCTGACAGATACGCAGTATTTT	CASSVDVGGLTDTQYF
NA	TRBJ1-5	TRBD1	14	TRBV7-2	TGTGCCAGCAGCACTACAGGGGGCAGACAGCCCCAGCATTTT	CASSTTGGRQPQHF
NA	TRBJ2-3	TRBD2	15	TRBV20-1	TGCAGTGCTCCTCTGCCTAGCGGGAGCACAGATACGCAGTATTTT	CSAPLPSGSTDTQYF
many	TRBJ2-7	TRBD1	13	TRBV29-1	TGCAGCGCTCGACCGGGACAGGGATACGAGCAGTACTTC	CSARPGQGYEQYF
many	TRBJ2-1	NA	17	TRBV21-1	TGTGCCAGCAGCAAATCACCTGAGCGGGGGGTGCACAATGAGCAGTTCTTC	CASSKSPERGVHNEQFF
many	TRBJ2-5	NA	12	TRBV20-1	TGCAGTGAAAGGACAGCACAAGAGACCCAGTACTTC	CSERTAQETQYF
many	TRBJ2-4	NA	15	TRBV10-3	TGTGCCATCAGTGAGCCGGGGGAAGCCAAAAACATTCAGTACTTC	CAISEPGEAKNIQYF
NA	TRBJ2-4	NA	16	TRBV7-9	TGTGCCAGCAGCTTAGTTTGGGGGGCGGCGGAAAACATTCAGTACTTC	CASSLVWGAAENIQYF
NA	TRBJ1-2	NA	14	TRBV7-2	TGTGCCAGCAGCTTAGGAGCCGGGCCCTATGGCTACACCTTC	CASSLGAGPYGYTF
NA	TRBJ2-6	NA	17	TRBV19	TGTGCCAGTAGTAGTCCTGGACATATCCCTGGGGCCAACGTCCTGACTTTC	CASSSPGHIPGANVLTF